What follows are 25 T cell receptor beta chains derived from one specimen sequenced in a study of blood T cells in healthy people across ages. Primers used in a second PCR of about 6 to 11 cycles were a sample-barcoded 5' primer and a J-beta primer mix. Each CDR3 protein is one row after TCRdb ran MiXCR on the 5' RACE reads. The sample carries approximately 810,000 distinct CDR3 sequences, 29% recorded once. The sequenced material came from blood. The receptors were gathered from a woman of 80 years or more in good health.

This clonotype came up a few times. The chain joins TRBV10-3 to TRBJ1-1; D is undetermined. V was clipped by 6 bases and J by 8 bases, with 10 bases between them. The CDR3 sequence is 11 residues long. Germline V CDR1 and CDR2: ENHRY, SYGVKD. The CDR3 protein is CAISTTGEAFF. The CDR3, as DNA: TGTGCCATCAGCACGACCGGGGAAGCTTTCTTT.

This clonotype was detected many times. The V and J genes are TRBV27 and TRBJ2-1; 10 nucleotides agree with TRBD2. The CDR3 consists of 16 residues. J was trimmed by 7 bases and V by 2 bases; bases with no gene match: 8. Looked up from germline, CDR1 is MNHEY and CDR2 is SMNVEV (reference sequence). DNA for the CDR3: TGTGCCAGCAGTTTAAGGGCTAGCGGGGGAGGAAATGAGCAGTTCTTC. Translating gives CASSLRASGGGNEQFF.

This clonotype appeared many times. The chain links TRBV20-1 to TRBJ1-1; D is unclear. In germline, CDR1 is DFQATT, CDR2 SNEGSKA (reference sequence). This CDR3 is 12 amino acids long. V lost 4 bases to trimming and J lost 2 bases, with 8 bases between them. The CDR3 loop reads CSATPGNTEAFF. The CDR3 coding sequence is TGCAGTGCTACTCCCGGTAACACTGAAGCTTTCTTT.

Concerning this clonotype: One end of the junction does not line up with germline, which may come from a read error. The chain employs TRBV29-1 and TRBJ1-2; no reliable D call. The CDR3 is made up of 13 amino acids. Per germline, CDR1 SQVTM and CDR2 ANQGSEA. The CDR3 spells CGVEETLSRGYTF. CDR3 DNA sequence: TGCGGCGTTGAAGAAACCCTCTCAAGAGGCTACACCTTC.

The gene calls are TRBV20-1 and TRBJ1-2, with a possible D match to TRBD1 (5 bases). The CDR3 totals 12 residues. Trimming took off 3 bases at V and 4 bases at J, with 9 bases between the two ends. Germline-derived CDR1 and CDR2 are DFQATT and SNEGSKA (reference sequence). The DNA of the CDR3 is TGCAGTGCTAGCAAGGGGCTCTATGGCTACACCTTC. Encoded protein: CSASKGLYGYTF.

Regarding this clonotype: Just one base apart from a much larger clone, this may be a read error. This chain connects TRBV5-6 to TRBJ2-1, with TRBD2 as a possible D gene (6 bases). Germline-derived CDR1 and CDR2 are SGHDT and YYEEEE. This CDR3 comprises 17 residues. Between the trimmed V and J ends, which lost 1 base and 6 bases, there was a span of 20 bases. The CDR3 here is CASSLLRTQFGSNEQFF. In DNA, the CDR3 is TGTGCCAGCAGCTTGTTAAGGACGCAATTCGGGAGCAATGAGCAGTTCTTC.

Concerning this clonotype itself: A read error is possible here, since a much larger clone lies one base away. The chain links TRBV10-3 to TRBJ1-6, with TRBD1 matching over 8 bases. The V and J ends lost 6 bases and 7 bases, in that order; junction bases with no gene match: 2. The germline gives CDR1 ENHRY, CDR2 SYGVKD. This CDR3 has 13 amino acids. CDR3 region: CAIRDRANSPLHF. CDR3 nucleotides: TGTGCCATCAGGGACAGGGCGAATTCACCCCTCCACTTT.

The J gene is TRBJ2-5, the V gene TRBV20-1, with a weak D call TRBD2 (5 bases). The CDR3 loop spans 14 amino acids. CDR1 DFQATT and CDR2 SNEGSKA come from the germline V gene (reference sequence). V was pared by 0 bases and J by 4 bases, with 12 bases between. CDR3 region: CSARDFQRIETQYF. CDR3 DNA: TGCAGTGCTAGAGATTTCCAGCGGATAGAGACCCAGTACTTC.

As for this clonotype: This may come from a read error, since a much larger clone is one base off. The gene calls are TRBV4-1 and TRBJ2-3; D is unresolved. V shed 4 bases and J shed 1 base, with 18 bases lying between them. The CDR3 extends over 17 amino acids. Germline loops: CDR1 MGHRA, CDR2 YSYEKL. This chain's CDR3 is CASSREDGKHGTDTQYF. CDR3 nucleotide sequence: TGCGCCAGCAGCCGAGAGGATGGCAAGCACGGCACAGATACGCAGTATTTT.

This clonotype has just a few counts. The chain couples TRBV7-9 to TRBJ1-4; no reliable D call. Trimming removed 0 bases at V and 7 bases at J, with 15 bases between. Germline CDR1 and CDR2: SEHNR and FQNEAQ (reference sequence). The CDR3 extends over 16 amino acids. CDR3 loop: CASSLAPKPEGEKLFF. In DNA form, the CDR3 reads TGTGCCAGCAGCTTAGCGCCGAAGCCCGAAGGTGAAAAACTGTTTTTT.

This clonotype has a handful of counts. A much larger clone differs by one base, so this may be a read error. This CDR3 reads CASSLRRGYEQFF. The CDR3 DNA follows: TGTGCCAGCAGCTTAAGGCGGGGTTACGAGCAGTTCTTC. The rearrangement links TRBV11-2 to TRBJ2-1, with a possible D match to TRBD2 (6 bases). This CDR3 contains 13 residues. V was cut by 2 bases and J by 10 bases, with 12 bases left in between. Germline V CDR1 and CDR2: SGHAT, FQNNGV.

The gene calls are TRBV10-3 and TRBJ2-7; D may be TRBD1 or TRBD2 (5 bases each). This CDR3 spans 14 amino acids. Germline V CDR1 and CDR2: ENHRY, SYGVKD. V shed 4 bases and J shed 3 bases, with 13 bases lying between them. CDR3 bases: TGTGCCATCAGTGGGGGGATAGGGTTCTACGAGCAGTACTTC. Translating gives CAISGGIGFYEQYF.

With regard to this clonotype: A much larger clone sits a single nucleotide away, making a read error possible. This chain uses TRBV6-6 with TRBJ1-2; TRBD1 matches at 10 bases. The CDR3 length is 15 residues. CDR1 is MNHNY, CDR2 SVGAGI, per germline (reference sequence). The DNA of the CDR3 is TGTGCCAACAGTTACGAGGGACAGGGGATATATGGCTACACCTTC. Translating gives CANSYEGQGIYGYTF.

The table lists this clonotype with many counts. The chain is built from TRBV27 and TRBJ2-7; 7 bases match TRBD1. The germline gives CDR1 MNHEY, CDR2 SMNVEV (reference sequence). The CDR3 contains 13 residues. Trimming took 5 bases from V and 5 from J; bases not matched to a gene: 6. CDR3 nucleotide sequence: TGTGCCAGCAGTCTCGGACAGGCCCACGAGCAGTACTTC. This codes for CASSLGQAHEQYF.

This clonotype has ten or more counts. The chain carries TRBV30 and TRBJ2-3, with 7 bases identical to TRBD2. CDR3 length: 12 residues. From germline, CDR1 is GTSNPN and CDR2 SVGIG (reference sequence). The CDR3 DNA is TGTGCGAGGGAGGGGACCACAGATACGCAGTATTTT. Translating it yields CAREGTTDTQYF.

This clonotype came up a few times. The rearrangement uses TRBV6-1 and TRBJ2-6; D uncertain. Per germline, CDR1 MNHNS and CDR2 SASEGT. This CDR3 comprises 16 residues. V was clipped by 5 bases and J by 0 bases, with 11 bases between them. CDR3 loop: CASSTRRTSGANVLTF. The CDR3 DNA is TGTGCCAGCAGTACCCGTCGGACCTCTGGGGCCAACGTCCTGACTTTC.

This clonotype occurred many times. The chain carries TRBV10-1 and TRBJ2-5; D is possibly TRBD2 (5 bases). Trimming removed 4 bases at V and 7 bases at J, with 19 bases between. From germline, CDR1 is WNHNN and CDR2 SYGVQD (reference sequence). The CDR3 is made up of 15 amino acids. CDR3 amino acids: CASSGLESEGRTQYF. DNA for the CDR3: TGCGCCAGCAGTGGCTTAGAGTCCGAGGGAAGGACCCAGTACTTC.

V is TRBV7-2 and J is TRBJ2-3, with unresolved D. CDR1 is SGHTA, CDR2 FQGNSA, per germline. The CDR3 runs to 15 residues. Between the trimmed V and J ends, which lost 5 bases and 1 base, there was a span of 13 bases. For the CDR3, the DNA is TGTGCCAGCAGCGCCCTAGTCCCCGGCACAGATACGCAGTATTTT. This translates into CASSALVPGTDTQYF.

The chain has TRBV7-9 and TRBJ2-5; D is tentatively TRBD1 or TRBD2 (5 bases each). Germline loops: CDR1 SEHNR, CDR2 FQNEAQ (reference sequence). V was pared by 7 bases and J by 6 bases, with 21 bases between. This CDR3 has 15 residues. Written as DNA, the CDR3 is TGTGCCAGCAACTTTGGCTCGAGCGTGGGACAGACCCAGTACTTC. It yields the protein CASNFGSSVGQTQYF.

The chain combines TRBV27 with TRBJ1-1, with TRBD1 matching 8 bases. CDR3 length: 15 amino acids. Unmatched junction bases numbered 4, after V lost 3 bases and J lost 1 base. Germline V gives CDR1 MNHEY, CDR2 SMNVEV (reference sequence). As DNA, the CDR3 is TGTGCCAGCAGTTTCCAGGGACAGGCGAACACTGAAGCTTTCTTT. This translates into CASSFQGQANTEAFF.

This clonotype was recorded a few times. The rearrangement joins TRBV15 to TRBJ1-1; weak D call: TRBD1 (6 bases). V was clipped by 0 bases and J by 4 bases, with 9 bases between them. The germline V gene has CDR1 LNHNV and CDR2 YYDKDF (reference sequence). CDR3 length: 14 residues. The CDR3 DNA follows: TGTGCCACCAGCAGAGATCGAGGGGGCACTGAAGCTTTCTTT. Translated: CATSRDRGGTEAFF.

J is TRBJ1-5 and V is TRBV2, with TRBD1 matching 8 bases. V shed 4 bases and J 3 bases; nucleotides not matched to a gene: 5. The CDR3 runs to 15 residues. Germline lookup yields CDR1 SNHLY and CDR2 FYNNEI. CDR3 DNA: TGTGCCAGCAGTGCGAACAGGGGGAACAATCAGCCCCAGCATTTT. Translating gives CASSANRGNNQPQHF.

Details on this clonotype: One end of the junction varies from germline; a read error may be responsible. Here the CDR3 reads CASNLARDRVPGEQYF. The DNA of the CDR3 is TGTGCCAGCAACTTAGCCCGGGACAGGGTGCCGGGGGAGCAGTACTTC. The chain combines TRBV7-2 with TRBJ2-7; 9 bases agree with TRBD1. In germline, CDR1 is SGHTA, CDR2 FQGNSA. This CDR3 spans 16 amino acids. Variable domain in full (rest from reference TRBV7-2 and TRBJ2-7): GAGVSQSPSNKVTEKGKDVELRCDPISGHTALYWYRQSLGQGLEFLIYFQGNSAPDKSGLPSDRFSAERTGGSVSTLTIQRTQQEDSAVYLCASNLARDRVPGEQYFGPGTRLTVT.

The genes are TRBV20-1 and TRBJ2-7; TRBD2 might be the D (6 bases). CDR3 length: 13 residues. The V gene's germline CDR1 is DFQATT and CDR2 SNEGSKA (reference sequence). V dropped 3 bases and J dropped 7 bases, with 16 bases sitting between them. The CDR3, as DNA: TGCAGTGCTAGTTTACGGGAGCCCAATGAGCAGTACTTC. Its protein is CSASLREPNEQYF.

CDR3: CASRTDTANSPLHF. CDR3 nucleotide sequence: TGTGCCAGTCGGACGGACACAGCTAATTCACCCCTCCACTTT. The gene calls are TRBV19 and TRBJ1-6; TRBD1 might be the D (5 bases). Trimming shortened V by 8 bases and J by 6 bases, and 14 bases separated the two germline ends. The CDR3 covers 14 residues. Germline V CDR1 and CDR2: LNHDA, SQIVND (reference sequence).